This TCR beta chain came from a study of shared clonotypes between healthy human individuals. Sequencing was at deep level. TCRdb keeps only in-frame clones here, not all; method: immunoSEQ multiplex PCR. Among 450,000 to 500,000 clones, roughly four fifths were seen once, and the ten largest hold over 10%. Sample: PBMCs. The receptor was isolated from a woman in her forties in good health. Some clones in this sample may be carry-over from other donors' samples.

The CDR3 reads CASSFGTGWGEKLFF. In nucleotides, the CDR3 is TGTGCCAGCAGTTTTGGGACAGGGTGGGGTGAAAAACTGTTTTTT. The chain combines TRBV28 with TRBJ1-4; the match to TRBD1 covers 9 bases. V was clipped by 3 bases and J by 7 bases; unmatched bases: 6. CDR1 MDHEN and CDR2 SYDVKM come from the germline V gene. The CDR3 contains 15 residues.